Listed here are 10 T cell receptor beta chains from one sample, sequenced in a study of T-cell reconstitution after alpha-beta-depleted transplantation in children. TCRbeta library construction was performed incorporating unique molecular identifiers. A single record per CDR3 protein comes from TCRdb applying MiXCR to the PCR reads. The table lists approximately 400,000 distinct CDR3 sequences, around 15% of them singletons. The sequencing used PBMCs, mostly from graft donor cells, collected 360 days after TCRalphabeta/CD19-depleted stem cell transplant. These receptors originate from a boy under three years old who had a stem cell transplant for Wiskott-Aldrich syndrome, so the T cells may come from the graft donor.

This clonotype was recorded many times. The V gene is TRBV29-1, the J gene TRBJ2-3; D might be TRBD2 (5 bases). Germline CDR1 reads SQVTM; CDR2 reads ANQGSEA. This CDR3 is 15 amino acids long. V lost 0 bases and J 0 bases, leaving 10 bases between the germline ends. The CDR3 is CSVEDRSGSTDTQYF. The CDR3 region has the DNA TGCAGCGTTGAAGATCGGAGCGGTAGCACAGATACGCAGTATTTT.

This clonotype appeared a few times. In nucleotides, the CDR3 is TGTGCCAGCAGCTCCCTCGGGACAACCCCGAATGAGCAGTTCTTC. This sequence encodes CASSSLGTTPNEQFF. The chain has TRBV7-2 and TRBJ2-1; D possibly corresponds to TRBD1 (6 bases). V lost 4 bases to trimming and J lost 7 bases, with 17 bases between them. Germline lookup yields CDR1 SGHTA and CDR2 FQGNSA. The CDR3 runs to 15 residues.

The sample holds many counts of this clonotype. The chain employs TRBV5-1 and TRBJ2-1; TRBD2 agrees at 7 bases. J lost 8 bases, V lost 4 bases, and 9 bases had no gene match. The CDR3 runs 14 residues. Germline V gene data show CDR1 as SGHRS and CDR2 as YFSETQ. The CDR3, as DNA: TGCGCCAGCAGCCCTGGTCCCCGGGGGGATGAGCAGTTCTTC. It encodes CASSPGPRGDEQFF.

There are many counts of this clonotype. The V gene is TRBV20-1, the J gene TRBJ1-2; D gene unclear. V gave up 5 bases and J gave up 0 bases, with 10 bases separating them. Germline V gene lookup returns CDR1 DFQATT and CDR2 SNEGSKA (reference sequence). The CDR3 runs to 13 residues. The CDR3 DNA follows: TGCAGTGCTTGGGAGGTCTCTAACTATGGCTACACCTTC. Protein: CSAWEVSNYGYTF.

The chain uses TRBV5-1 and TRBJ2-7; D is unclear. The germline V and J ends were trimmed by 1 base and 6 bases, with 8 bases remaining between them. CDR3 length equals 12 residues. Germline V CDR1 and CDR2: SGHRS, YFSETQ. The CDR3 region is CASSLLGIEQYF. CDR3 DNA: TGCGCCAGCAGCTTGTTGGGAATCGAGCAGTACTTC.

This clonotype was picked up a small number of times. V gene TRBV7-2 combines with J gene TRBJ2-3; D is unclear. There are 13 residues in the CDR3. Trimming took 0 bases from V and 4 from J, leaving 5 bases between them. CDR1 is SGHTA, CDR2 FQGNSA, per germline. The CDR3 DNA follows: TGTGCCAGCAGCTTAGCCTATCCAGATACGCAGTATTTT. Translated, it gives CASSLAYPDTQYF.

The chain combines TRBV20-1 with TRBJ2-1; possibly TRBD2 for D (5 bases). Germline V gene lookup returns CDR1 DFQATT and CDR2 SNEGSKA (reference sequence). CDR3 length: 15 amino acids. The ends were cut back, 0 bases at V and 5 bases at J, with 14 bases in the middle. This CDR3 reads CSARDDYRRNNEQFF. The DNA for the CDR3 is TGCAGTGCTAGAGATGACTACAGACGGAACAATGAGCAGTTCTTC.

V usage is TRBV27 and J usage is TRBJ2-3; 8 bases are a match to TRBD2. V trimming: 3 bases; J trimming: 10 bases; junction bases outside the gene matches: 6. Per germline, CDR1 MNHEY and CDR2 SMNVEV (reference sequence). The CDR3 consists of 13 residues. In DNA form, the CDR3 reads TGTGCCAGCAGTTTGACGGGGGGGCCAGCGCAGTATTTT. Amino acid sequence: CASSLTGGPAQYF.

The gene calls are TRBV2 and TRBJ2-7, with D unclear. The CDR3 sequence is 14 residues long. Trimming shortened V by 5 bases and J by 3 bases, and 14 bases separated the two germline ends. Germline CDR1 SNHLY, CDR2 FYNNEI. The CDR3 bases are TGTGCCAGCAGTCGGACCCGGTTACTCTACGAGCAGTACTTC. Protein: CASSRTRLLYEQYF.

The chain combines TRBV18 with TRBJ2-1; TRBD2 agrees at 7 bases. CDR1 and CDR2 from the germline V gene are KGHSH and LQKENI. The CDR3 spans 12 residues. Trimming cost V 3 bases and J 9 bases; bases outside gene matches: 2. CDR3 DNA sequence: TGTGCCAGCTCACCGGGACTAACTGAGCAGTTCTTC. It translates to CASSPGLTEQFF.